This is a list of T cell receptor beta chains from one sample in a study of T cell responses to AZD1222 COVID-19 vaccine. TCRdb's copy holds only in-frame clones and misses some; the assay was immunoSEQ multiplex PCR. The repertoire holds more than 100,000 clones, with approximately 90% as singletons. Here the sequenced sample was peripheral blood, taken on day 0 of AZD1222 vaccination. These TCRs come from an adult in good health. The CDR3 runs from the conserved cysteine through the conserved F or W. Each record gives: clone size, V gene, D gene, J gene, CDR3 protein, CDR3 DNA. D genes are given only for firm matches. Part of the rows lack a size; the others show once, few, many or a class for expanded clones.

clone size: few; V gene: TRBV7-2; D gene: -; J gene: TRBJ1-2; CDR3 protein: CASRNRGSEWGYTF; CDR3 DNA: TGTGCCAGCAGGAACCGGGGCTCAGAGTGGGGCTACACCTTC
clone size: -; V gene: TRBV18; D gene: -; J gene: TRBJ1-4; CDR3 protein: CASSQGEAGRSEKLFF; CDR3 DNA: TGTGCCAGCTCCCAAGGGGAGGCGGGCAGGAGTGAAAAACTGTTTTTT
clone size: -; V gene: TRBV28; D gene: -; J gene: TRBJ1-1; CDR3 protein: CASSSTGSYNTEAFF; CDR3 DNA: TGTGCCAGCAGTTCAACCGGGTCTTACAACACTGAAGCTTTCTTT
clone size: -; V gene: TRBV10-3; D gene: -; J gene: TRBJ2-1; CDR3 protein: CAISESSREQFF; CDR3 DNA: TGTGCCATCAGTGAGTCGAGTCGTGAGCAGTTCTTC
clone size: -; V gene: TRBV6-2/TRBV6-3; D gene: -; J gene: TRBJ2-1; CDR3 protein: CASSYSTRKEQFF; CDR3 DNA: TGTGCCAGCAGTTACTCGACTCGGAAGGAGCAGTTCTTC
clone size: -; V gene: TRBV19; D gene: TRBD1; J gene: TRBJ2-3; CDR3 protein: CASSPVSDRPEGTDTQYF; CDR3 DNA: TGTGCCAGTAGTCCTGTTTCGGACAGGCCGGAAGGGACAGATACGCAGTATTTT
clone size: -; V gene: TRBV29-1; D gene: -; J gene: TRBJ1-2; CDR3 protein: CSAGGDTKGVRYGYTF; CDR3 DNA: TGCAGCGCTGGGGGGGACACAAAAGGGGTGCGCTATGGCTACACCTTC
clone size: -; V gene: TRBV27; D gene: -; J gene: TRBJ2-7; CDR3 protein: CASSFLGEPSYEQYF; CDR3 DNA: TGTGCCAGCAGTTTTTTGGGGGAGCCAAGCTACGAGCAGTACTTC
clone size: -; V gene: TRBV27; D gene: -; J gene: TRBJ1-4; CDR3 protein: CASSLSGLPWGEKLFF; CDR3 DNA: TGTGCCAGCAGTTTGTCGGGCCTCCCTTGGGGAGAAAAACTGTTTTTT
clone size: once; V gene: TRBV5-4; D gene: -; J gene: TRBJ1-2; CDR3 protein: CASSSGTLPHYGYTF; CDR3 DNA: TGTGCCAGCAGCTCCGGGACGCTTCCACACTATGGCTACACCTTC
clone size: -; V gene: TRBV4-3; D gene: -; J gene: TRBJ1-5; CDR3 protein: CASSQDVQDLSNQPQHF; CDR3 DNA: TGCGCCAGCAGCCAAGATGTTCAGGATCTAAGCAATCAGCCCCAGCATTTT
clone size: -; V gene: TRBV28; D gene: TRBD2; J gene: TRBJ2-5; CDR3 protein: CASRYSGEQETQYF; CDR3 DNA: TGTGCCAGCAGATACAGCGGGGAACAAGAGACCCAGTACTTC
clone size: -; V gene: TRBV7-9; D gene: -; J gene: TRBJ1-3; CDR3 protein: CASSPPGADGNTIYF; CDR3 DNA: TGTGCCAGCAGCCCCCCAGGGGCAGATGGAAACACCATATATTTT
clone size: -; V gene: TRBV4-3; D gene: -; J gene: TRBJ1-1; CDR3 protein: CASSQDETREMNTEAFF; CDR3 DNA: TGCGCCAGCAGCCAAGACGAGACCCGGGAGATGAACACTGAAGCTTTCTTT
clone size: few; V gene: TRBV6-2/TRBV6-3; D gene: -; J gene: TRBJ2-5; CDR3 protein: CASSTPLGIGKETQYF; CDR3 DNA: TGTGCCAGCAGTACCCCTCTTGGGATAGGCAAAGAGACCCAGTACTTC
clone size: -; V gene: TRBV27; D gene: -; J gene: TRBJ1-2; CDR3 protein: CATAPDRSGHYGYTF; CDR3 DNA: TGTGCCACCGCCCCCGATAGATCCGGACACTATGGCTACACCTTC
clone size: -; V gene: TRBV7-9; D gene: -; J gene: TRBJ2-3; CDR3 protein: CASSLEVYPSTDTQYF; CDR3 DNA: TGTGCCAGCAGCTTAGAGGTCTACCCCAGCACAGATACGCAGTATTTT
clone size: once; V gene: TRBV29-1; D gene: TRBD1; J gene: TRBJ1-1; CDR3 protein: CSVEDHPGTGTEAFF; CDR3 DNA: TGCAGCGTTGAAGACCATCCCGGGACAGGGACTGAAGCTTTCTTT
clone size: -; V gene: TRBV7-6; D gene: -; J gene: TRBJ2-6; CDR3 protein: CASSLGTDDPTGANVLTF; CDR3 DNA: TGTGCCAGCAGCTTAGGGACCGACGACCCAACTGGGGCCAACGTCCTGACTTTC
clone size: many; V gene: TRBV3-1/TRBV3-2; D gene: -; J gene: TRBJ1-1; CDR3 protein: CASTRTGPWTEAFF; CDR3 DNA: TGTGCCAGCACTCGGACCGGACCGTGGACTGAAGCTTTCTTT
clone size: -; V gene: TRBV15; D gene: -; J gene: TRBJ1-1; CDR3 protein: CATSRVLLNTEAFF; CDR3 DNA: TGTGCCACCAGCAGAGTGTTACTGAACACTGAAGCTTTCTTT
clone size: -; V gene: TRBV30; D gene: -; J gene: TRBJ1-2; CDR3 protein: CAWSPRTNYGYTF; CDR3 DNA: TGTGCCTGGAGTCCCAGGACTAACTATGGCTACACCTTC